A single sample gave rise to the 27 T cell receptor beta chains below, sequenced in a study of cytomegalovirus exposure and HLA in healthy donors. Amplification used 60 Vbeta primers and 13 Jbeta primers. Method: immunoSEQ multiplex PCR; TCRdb's copy keeps in-frame clones and lacks some. Counted here are about 160,000 clones, roughly 79% occurring once; the ten biggest clones make up approximately 13%. Sequenced material: PBMCs. These receptors all come from a woman aged 45-65 years in good health and CMV-seronegative.

The genes are TRBV20-1 and TRBJ1-6; 7 nucleotides match TRBD1. Germline V lookup: CDR1 DFQATT, CDR2 SNEGSKA (reference sequence). The CDR3 totals 11 residues. V lost 1 base, J lost 12 bases, and 0 bases stayed unmatched. CDR3: CSARAGGPLHF. CDR3 coding DNA: TGCAGTGCTAGAGCAGGGGGACCCCTCCACTTT.

In nucleotides, the CDR3 is TGCGCCAGCAGCCAAGTTGGTTCAGGGGAGCAGTACTTC. Translation: CASSQVGSGEQYF. J is TRBJ2-5 and V is TRBV4-1, with D tentatively TRBD1 (6 bases). Per the germline V gene, CDR1 is MGHRA and CDR2 is YSYEKL. The CDR3 totals 13 residues. Between the trimmed V and J ends, which lost 1 base and 11 bases, there was a span of 14 bases.

The chain has TRBV5-1 and TRBJ2-4, with TRBD1 as a possible D gene (6 bases). The V end was cut by 2 bases, the J end by 4 bases, with 10 bases between. The V gene's germline CDR1 is SGHRS and CDR2 YFSETQ. The CDR3 contains 14 residues. CDR3 region: CASSFDGQKNIQYF. The CDR3 coding sequence is TGCGCCAGCAGCTTCGACGGACAGAAAAACATTCAGTACTTC.

The chain has TRBV7-2 and TRBJ1-6; 7 bases fit TRBD1. Germline CDR1 is SGHTA and CDR2 is FQGNSA. The CDR3 is 15 amino acids. Losses at the gene ends were 3 bases for V and 7 bases for J; bases not matched to a gene: 6. CDR3: CASSFHDRENSPLHF. In DNA, the CDR3 is TGTGCCAGCAGCTTCCATGACAGGGAGAATTCACCCCTCCACTTT.

This chain connects TRBV2 to TRBJ1-5; tentative D call: TRBD1 (5 bases). V lost 6 bases to trimming and J lost 3 bases, with 12 bases between them. CDR1 and CDR2 (germline): SNHLY, FYNNEI. The CDR3 is 14 amino acids. CDR3: CASRGGSLNQPQHF. Here the CDR3 DNA reads TGTGCCAGCAGGGGGGGAAGCCTCAATCAGCCCCAGCATTTT.

The rearrangement links TRBV2 to TRBJ2-2; D ambiguous. Germline V lookup: CDR1 SNHLY, CDR2 FYNNEI. Trimming shortened V by 8 bases and J by 4 bases, and 11 bases separated the two germline ends. The CDR3 has 13 residues. Here the CDR3 DNA reads TGTGCCAGCCGACTGACCAGCACCGGGGAGCTGTTTTTT. The encoded protein is CASRLTSTGELFF.

V usage is TRBV19 and J usage is TRBJ2-5; TRBD1 matches 7 bases. The V and J ends lost 9 bases and 7 bases, in that order; junction bases with no gene match: 2. The CDR3 is 10 amino acids. Looked up from germline, CDR1 is LNHDA and CDR2 is SQIVND (reference sequence). As DNA, the CDR3 is TGTGCCAGCACAGGGGCGACCCAGTACTTC. The encoded protein is CASTGATQYF.

This clone was counted a few times. This rearrangement joins TRBV7-9 to TRBJ2-7, with D possibly being TRBD1 (7 bases). CDR3 size: 15 residues. Trimming shortened V by 5 bases and J by 3 bases, and 17 bases separated the two germline ends. Germline CDR1 SEHNR, CDR2 FQNEAQ (reference sequence). DNA for the CDR3: TGTGCCAGCAGCCCAGGGGGACTTCAAGGCTACGAGCAGTACTTC. It translates to CASSPGGLQGYEQYF.

The V and J genes are TRBV5-1 and TRBJ2-1, with 10 bases fitting TRBD2. This CDR3 comprises 19 residues. The V segment lost 0 bases and the J segment 5 bases; nucleotides outside the gene matches: 14. The germline V gene has CDR1 SGHRS and CDR2 YFSETQ. This chain's CDR3 is CASSLVPSGSLRLNNEQFF. Here the CDR3 DNA reads TGCGCCAGCAGCTTGGTTCCTAGCGGGAGTCTCCGGTTGAACAATGAGCAGTTCTTC.

This chain joins TRBV20-1 and TRBJ2-5; possibly TRBD2 for D (5 bases). V was cut by 6 bases and J by 4 bases, with 9 bases left in between. CDR1 and CDR2 (germline): DFQATT, SNEGSKA (reference sequence). The CDR3 totals 11 residues. The CDR3 spells CSAGKGETQYF. DNA for the CDR3: TGCAGTGCCGGGAAGGGAGAGACCCAGTACTTC.

For this clone: The junction departs from the called germline gene at one end, perhaps through a read error. Other DNA sequences in the same sample also yield this CDR3. The genes are TRBV6-1 and TRBJ1-1; D not resolved. This CDR3 has 17 residues. CDR1 and CDR2 (germline): MNHNS, SASEGT. CDR3 in amino acids: CASSDSWARRLNTEAFF. CDR3 nucleotides: TGCGCCAGCAGTGATTCATGGGCCAGACGGTTGAACACTGAAGCTTTCTTT.

J is TRBJ2-7 and V is TRBV15, with D possibly TRBD1 on 6 matching bases. CDR1 LNHNV and CDR2 YYDKDF come from the germline V gene (reference sequence). The V end was cut by 0 bases, the J end by 2 bases, with 8 bases between. CDR3 length: 14 residues. The DNA of the CDR3 is TGTGCCACCAGCAGAGACAGACAGGCCTACGAGCAGTACTTC. As protein: CATSRDRQAYEQYF. Based on the CDR3 plus reference TRBV15 and TRBJ2-7, the full variable domain is DAMVIQNPRYQVTQFGKPVTLSCSQTLNHNVMYWYQQKSSQAPKLLFHYYDKDFNNEADTPDNFQSRRPNTSFCFLDIRSPGLGDTAMYLCATSRDRQAYEQYFGPGTRLTVT.

The rearrangement uses TRBV27 and TRBJ2-7; D may be TRBD1 (6 bases). CDR3 length equals 12 residues. CDR1 MNHEY and CDR2 SMNVEV come from the germline V gene (reference sequence). V shed 7 bases and J shed 2 bases, with 9 bases lying between them. CDR3 sequence reads: CASNRTAYEQYF. The CDR3 DNA is TGTGCCAGCAATCGGACAGCCTACGAGCAGTACTTC.

This clone was seen a few times. The chain combines TRBV5-4 with TRBJ2-1, with 7 bases that match TRBD1. The germline V gene encodes CDR1 SGHNT and CDR2 YYREEE (reference sequence). The CDR3 extends over 17 amino acids. With 4 bases clipped from V and 1 base from J, the junction kept 11 bases outside the gene matches. This CDR3 is CASSPTGSRESYNEQFF. CDR3 DNA sequence: TGTGCCAGCAGCCCGACAGGGAGCAGGGAGTCCTACAATGAGCAGTTCTTC.

The rearrangement links TRBV19 to TRBJ2-1, with 9 bases matching TRBD1. CDR3 length: 16 residues. Unmatched junction bases numbered 10, after V lost 7 bases and J lost 3 bases. The germline CDR1 and CDR2 sequences are LNHDA and SQIVND (reference sequence). CDR3 sequence: CASTTGGQGVYNEQFF. The CDR3 DNA reads TGTGCCAGTACAACCGGGGGACAGGGTGTCTACAATGAGCAGTTCTTC. Based on the CDR3 plus reference TRBV19 and TRBJ2-1, the full variable domain is DGGITQSPKYLFRKEGQNVTLSCEQNLNHDAMYWYRQDPGQGLRLIYYSQIVNDFQKGDIAEGYSVSREKKESFPLTVTSAQKNPTAFYLCASTTGGQGVYNEQFFGPGTRLTVL.

In this sample, this clone turned up once. This rearrangement joins TRBV14 to TRBJ1-3; D might be TRBD1 (6 bases). V lost 2 bases and J lost 1, with 9 bases in between. Germline-derived CDR1 and CDR2 are SGHDN and FVKESK. The CDR3 covers 15 residues. CDR3 sequence reads: CASSQWDKSGNTIYF. Here the CDR3 DNA reads TGTGCCAGCAGCCAATGGGACAAATCTGGAAACACCATATATTTT. Drawing the rest from reference TRBV14 and TRBJ1-3, the complete variable domain is EAGVTQFPSHSVIEKGQTVTLRCDPISGHDNLYWYRRVMGKEIKFLLHFVKESKQDESGMPNNRFLAERTGGTYSTLKVQPAELEDSGVYFCASSQWDKSGNTIYFGEGSWLTVV.

The chain combines TRBV27 with TRBJ2-1, with 8 bases aligning to TRBD1. With 8 bases clipped from V and 0 bases from J, the junction kept 3 bases outside the gene matches. The CDR3 runs 14 residues. Germline CDR1 and CDR2: MNHEY and SMNVEV (reference sequence). DNA of the CDR3: TGTGCCAGCTACGGACAGGGCTCCTACAATGAGCAGTTCTTC. It specifies CASYGQGSYNEQFF.

The rearrangement joins TRBV19 to TRBJ1-1; 8 bases agree with TRBD1. The CDR3 is 14 amino acids. Germline V gene lookup returns CDR1 LNHDA and CDR2 SQIVND (reference sequence). V was pared by 6 bases and J by 1 base, with 4 bases of the junction left unmatched. CDR3 nucleotides: TGTGCCAGTAGCGTAACAGGGGGGAACACTGAAGCTTTCTTT. It codes for CASSVTGGNTEAFF.

The chain couples TRBV5-4 to TRBJ2-3; a possible D gene is TRBD2 (5 bases). V lost 4 bases to trimming and J lost 3 bases, with 12 bases between them. CDR1 SGHNT and CDR2 YYREEE come from the germline V gene (reference sequence). The length of the CDR3 is 14 residues. The CDR3 reads CASSPAGVTDTQYF. Here the CDR3 DNA reads TGTGCCAGCAGCCCCGCCGGGGTAACAGATACGCAGTATTTT.

V is TRBV19 and J is TRBJ2-1; D call uncertain. This CDR3 comprises 10 residues. CDR1 is LNHDA and CDR2 is SQIVND in the germline V gene (reference sequence). V was pared by 6 bases and J by 5 bases, with 2 bases between. The CDR3 DNA follows: TGTGCCAGTAGCAACAATGAGCAGTTCTTC. Residues: CASSNNEQFF. The full variable domain, rest sourced from reference TRBV19 and TRBJ2-1, is DGGITQSPKYLFRKEGQNVTLSCEQNLNHDAMYWYRQDPGQGLRLIYYSQIVNDFQKGDIAEGYSVSREKKESFPLTVTSAQKNPTAFYLCASSNNEQFFGPGTRLTVL.

The J gene is TRBJ1-6, the V gene TRBV10-3, with a weak D call TRBD1 (5 bases). The V gene lost 0 bases and the J gene lost 10 bases, with 10 bases spanning the gap. The CDR3 covers 14 residues. Germline CDR1 and CDR2: ENHRY and SYGVKD. The CDR3 sequence is CAISESFGGSPLHF. The CDR3 region has the DNA TGTGCCATCAGTGAGTCCTTTGGGGGGTCACCCCTCCACTTT.

This clone occurred once. This rearrangement joins TRBV5-1 to TRBJ1-6; D is undetermined. Germline V CDR1 and CDR2: SGHRS, YFSETQ. The ends were cut back, 0 bases at V and 5 bases at J, with 9 bases in the middle. CDR3 length equals 15 residues. The CDR3 sequence is CASSLGGPDNSPLHF. CDR3 nucleotide sequence: TGCGCCAGCAGCTTGGGTGGGCCGGATAATTCACCCCTCCACTTT.

The gene calls are TRBV6-6 and TRBJ1-3; 7 nucleotides agree with TRBD1. With 2 bases clipped from V and 0 bases from J, the junction kept 4 bases outside the gene matches. Germline loops: CDR1 MNHNY, CDR2 SVGAGI (reference sequence). The CDR3 is 16 residues long. The CDR3: CASSYKGQTSGNTIYF. CDR3 DNA sequence: TGTGCCAGCAGTTACAAGGGACAGACCTCTGGAAACACCATATATTTT.

This chain joins TRBV28 and TRBJ2-7, with TRBD2 matching over 12 bases. Trimming took 5 bases from V and 3 from J; bases not matched to a gene: 5. There are 15 residues in the CDR3. The V gene's germline CDR1 is MDHEN and CDR2 SYDVKM. CDR3: CASSARLAGVYEQYF. The DNA of the CDR3 is TGTGCCAGCAGTGCGCGACTAGCGGGAGTCTACGAGCAGTACTTC.

This chain connects TRBV9 to TRBJ2-3; 7 bases agree with TRBD2. The trim removed 0 bases at V and 8 bases at J, leaving 15 bases unmatched. The CDR3 is 17 residues long. Germline assignment: CDR1 SGDLS and CDR2 YYNGEE. The CDR3 loop is CASSVGAQGGGRVTQYF. In DNA form, the CDR3 reads TGTGCCAGCAGCGTAGGGGCTCAGGGCGGGGGTCGAGTTACGCAGTATTTT.

This clone has only one observation. The rearrangement joins TRBV11-2 to TRBJ1-1; D is ambiguous. Deletions cut 5 bases from V and 2 bases from J, with 15 bases between. Germline V gene data show CDR1 as SGHAT and CDR2 as FQNNGV. The CDR3 has 15 amino acids. CDR3 amino acids: CASSPTLGDNTEAFF. The CDR3 DNA reads TGTGCCAGCAGCCCTACCTTGGGAGATAACACTGAAGCTTTCTTT.

This chain links TRBV2 with TRBJ1-2, with 7 bases that match TRBD1. The CDR3 runs 13 residues. Unmatched junction bases numbered 4, after V lost 4 bases and J lost 5 bases. Looked up from germline, CDR1 is SNHLY and CDR2 is FYNNEI. CDR3 DNA sequence: TGTGCCAGCAGTGGGGGGACAGAATATGGCTACACCTTC. Translation gives CASSGGTEYGYTF. Based on the CDR3 plus reference TRBV2 and TRBJ1-2, the full variable domain is EPEVTQTPSHQVTQMGQEVILRCVPISNHLYFYWYRQILGQKVEFLVSFYNNEISEKSEIFDDQFSVERPDGSNFTLKIRSTKLEDSAMYFCASSGGTEYGYTFGSGTRLTVV.